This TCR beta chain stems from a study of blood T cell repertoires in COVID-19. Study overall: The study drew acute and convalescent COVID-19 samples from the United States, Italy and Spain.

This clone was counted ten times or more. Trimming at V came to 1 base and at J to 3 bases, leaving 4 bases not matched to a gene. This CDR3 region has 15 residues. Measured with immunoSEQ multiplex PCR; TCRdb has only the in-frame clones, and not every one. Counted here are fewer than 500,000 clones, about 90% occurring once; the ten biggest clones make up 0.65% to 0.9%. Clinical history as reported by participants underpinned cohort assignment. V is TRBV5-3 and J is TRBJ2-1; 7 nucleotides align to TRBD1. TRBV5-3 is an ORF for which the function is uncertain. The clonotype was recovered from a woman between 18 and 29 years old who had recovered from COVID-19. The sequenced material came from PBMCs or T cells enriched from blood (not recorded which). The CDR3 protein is CARSLKGACYNEQFF. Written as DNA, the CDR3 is TGTGCCAGAAGCTTGAAGGGGGCTTGCTACAATGAGCAGTTCTTC.